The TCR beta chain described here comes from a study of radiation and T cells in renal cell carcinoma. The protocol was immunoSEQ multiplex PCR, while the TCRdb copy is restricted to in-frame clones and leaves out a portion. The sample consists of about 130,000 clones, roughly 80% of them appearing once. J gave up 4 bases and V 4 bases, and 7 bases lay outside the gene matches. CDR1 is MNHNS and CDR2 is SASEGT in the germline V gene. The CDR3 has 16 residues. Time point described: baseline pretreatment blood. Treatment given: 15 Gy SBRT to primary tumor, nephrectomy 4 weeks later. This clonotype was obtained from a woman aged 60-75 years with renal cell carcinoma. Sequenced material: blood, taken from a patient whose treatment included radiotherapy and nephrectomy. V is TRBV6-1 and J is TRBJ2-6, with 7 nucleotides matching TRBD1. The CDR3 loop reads CASSAGTASGANVLTF. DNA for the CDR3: TGTGCCAGCAGTGCTGGGACAGCATCCGGGGCCAACGTCCTGACTTTC.